This T cell receptor (beta chain) was recovered during a study of breast tumors, draining lymph nodes, adjacent tissues. Deletions cut 2 bases from V and 5 bases from J, with 25 bases between. The CDR3 contains 19 residues. This clonotype was seen at least ten times. Its antigen is as yet unknown. General study results and limits: Tumors had less TCR diversity than lymph nodes, more than nontumor tissue.

Samples came from axillary lymph nodes draining the breast cancer. TCRdb fed the multiplex PCR reads into MiXCR, producing one record per CDR3 protein. The table includes over 200,000 distinct CDR3 sequences, less than 40% detected once. This sequence originates from a female donor with breast cancer. Some clones in this sample may be carry-over from other donors' samples. The V and J genes are TRBV12-3 or TRBV12-4 and TRBJ2-1, with a tentative D call TRBD2 (6 bases). Sequencing input: axillary lymph node tissue. CDR3 nucleotides: TGTGCCAGCAGTTTAAGGCTAGCGAATGTTTGGAGCACGCACAATGAGCAGTTCTTC. This codes for CASSLRLANVWSTHNEQFF.